The rows below give T cell receptor beta chains drawn from one sample of a study of blood T cell repertoires in COVID-19. Here immunoSEQ multiplex PCR was the method, and the copy in TCRdb shows in-frame clones only, minus some. Here the sample spans hundreds of thousands of clones, almost 85% being singletons. Specimen: peripheral blood. These TCRs come from a woman of 80 years or more with acute or convalescent COVID-19. CDR3s include the opening cysteine and the closing phenylalanine or tryptophan. A D gene is named only where the DNA matches it firmly. Some rows have no size entry. The others give once, few or many, or a class for an expanded clone.

few,TRBV27,TRBJ2-2,.,TGTGCCAGCAGTTTTAGAGTCCCCGGGGAGCTGTTTTTT,CASSFRVPGELFF
.,TRBV5-4,TRBJ1-2,.,TGTGCCAGCAGCTTGGGAGGGAACTATGGCTACACCTTC,CASSLGGNYGYTF
.,TRBV7-1,TRBJ2-3,.,TGTGCCAGCAGCTCCCCCCGGACAGCATTAAATTCCCAGCGTCTGGGGTTTAGGACAGATACGCAGTATTTT,CASSSPRTALNSQRLGFRTDTQYF
.,TRBV13,TRBJ2-3,TRBD2,TGTGCCAGCAGCCGACAGGGACTAGCGGTCACAGATACGCAGTATTTT,CASSRQGLAVTDTQYF
once,TRBV5-1,TRBJ2-7,.,TGCGCCAGCAGCTTGATCGAGACGGGTGAGCAGTACTTC,CASSLIETGEQYF
once,TRBV6-6,TRBJ2-7,.,TGTGCCAGCAGTCCGCTGACAGTGAGCTCCTACGAGCAGTACTTC,CASSPLTVSSYEQYF
.,TRBV3-1/TRBV3-2,TRBJ2-5,TRBD2,TGTGCCAGCAGCCCTGCGGGGGGGAGGTCCGGGACCCAGTACTTC,CASSPAGGRSGTQYF
.,TRBV4-1,TRBJ2-3,.,TGCGCCAGCAGCCCCCGGACAGGCACAGATACGCAGTATTTT,CASSPRTGTDTQYF
.,TRBV18,TRBJ2-1,TRBD1,TGTGCCAGCTCACGTTTAATACAGGGGAGCTCCTACAATGAGCAGTTCTTC,CASSRLIQGSSYNEQFF
.,TRBV6-2/TRBV6-3,TRBJ1-1,TRBD1,TGTGCCAGCAGTACTACAGGGGGAAAAACTGAAGCTTTCTTT,CASSTTGGKTEAFF
.,TRBV2,TRBJ1-1,TRBD1,TGTGCCAGCAGAGGACAGGGGACTGAAGCTTTCTTT,CASRGQGTEAFF
.,TRBV5-1,TRBJ2-1,TRBD2,TGCGCCAGCAGAAGGTGGACTAGCGGGGTTCTTAATGAGCAGTTCTTC,CASRRWTSGVLNEQFF
.,TRBV5-8,TRBJ1-2,TRBD1,TGTGCCAGCACCTTCAGGACAGGACCATATGGCTACACCTTC,CASTFRTGPYGYTF
once,TRBV4-1,TRBJ1-5,.,TGCGCCAGCAGCCAAGATCGGGCCAGGGACAATCAGCCCCAGCATTTT,CASSQDRARDNQPQHF
.,TRBV7-2,TRBJ2-3,TRBD2,TGTGCCAGCAGCCCGACTAGCGGGAGGCATGGAGATACGCAGTATTTT,CASSPTSGRHGDTQYF
few,TRBV6-2/TRBV6-3,TRBJ1-5,.,TGTGCCAGCAGTTATCCAGGGAAAAGCAATCAGCCCCAGCATTTT,CASSYPGKSNQPQHF
.,TRBV3-1/TRBV3-2,TRBJ2-1,TRBD2,TGTGCCAGCAGTTTCGGACTAGCGGGAGTTTATGAGCAGTTCTTC,CASSFGLAGVYEQFF
.,TRBV14,TRBJ2-7,TRBD2,TGTGCCAGCAGCCAGACAATGGGGGGACTAGCGGGCCACGAGCAGTACTTC,CASSQTMGGLAGHEQYF